This is a list of T cell receptor beta chains from one sample in a study of Graves' ophthalmopathy and Graves' hyperthyroidism. TCRdb redid the calling of the multiplex PCR reads with MiXCR, one entry per CDR3 protein. The repertoire holds some 360,000 distinct CDR3 sequences, with about a sixth as singletons. Sequenced: peripheral blood. Source of these receptors: an adult woman with stable Graves' hyperthyroidism. Each CDR3 is given with its conserved first and last residue. D genes are given only for firm matches. A clone size is listed for some rows: how often the clone was seen (once, few, many), or a class if it is expanded.

clone_size	cdr3_length	v_call	d_call	j_call	cdr3_aa	cdr3_nt
once	14	TRBV11-2	-	TRBJ2-5	CASSRLGAKDTQYF	TGTGCCAGCAGCAGACTGGGGGCTAAAGACACCCAGTACTTC
few	18	TRBV7-9	TRBD1	TRBJ2-2	CASSRSRGQGSYTGELFF	TGTGCCAGCAGTCGGTCACGGGGACAGGGGTCTTACACCGGGGAGCTGTTTTTT
many	14	TRBV10-3	TRBD2	TRBJ2-7	CAISESTSGDEQYF	TGTGCCATCAGTGAGTCGACTAGCGGAGACGAGCAGTACTTC
many	13	TRBV20-1	-	TRBJ2-7	CSAIRTGPYEQYF	TGCAGTGCTATTCGTACAGGGCCCTACGAGCAGTACTTC
few	16	TRBV5-6	-	TRBJ2-2	CASSLRLNANTGELFF	TGTGCCAGCAGCTTGAGACTAAACGCGAACACCGGGGAGCTGTTTTTT
-	15	TRBV28	-	TRBJ2-5	CASSGGAETQETQYF	TGTGCCAGCAGTGGGGGGGCGGAGACCCAAGAGACCCAGTACTTC
-	13	TRBV29-1	-	TRBJ1-1	CSSPGPGNTEAFF	TGCAGCTCCCCGGGACCCGGAAACACTGAAGCTTTCTTT
many	10	TRBV30	-	TRBJ2-5	CAWRGETQYF	TGTGCCTGGAGGGGAGAGACCCAGTACTTC
many	16	TRBV2	TRBD1	TRBJ1-2	CASRTGSGTNYYGYTF	TGTGCCAGTAGGACAGGGTCGGGAACTAATTACTATGGCTACACCTTC
many	15	TRBV19	-	TRBJ2-7	CASSIGPGQGQEQYF	TGTGCCAGTAGTATAGGGCCCGGGCAGGGTCAAGAGCAGTACTTC
-	17	TRBV28	TRBD2	TRBJ2-5	CASSSRTSGRAGETQYF	TGTGCCAGCAGTTCCCGGACTAGCGGGAGGGCCGGAGAGACCCAGTACTTC
many	15	TRBV28	TRBD2	TRBJ2-5	CASKLAGGPSETQYF	TGTGCCAGCAAATTAGCGGGAGGGCCCTCTGAGACCCAGTACTTC
many	15	TRBV12-5	-	TRBJ2-7	CASGLVLGEVHEQYF	TGTGCTAGTGGTTTGGTACTTGGGGAAGTCCACGAGCAGTACTTC
many	15	TRBV5-1	TRBD2	TRBJ2-2	CASSLSRGDTGELFF	TGCGCCAGCAGCTTGTCGCGGGGGGACACCGGGGAGCTGTTTTTT
many	15	TRBV5-1	-	TRBJ1-1	CASSLSRQANTEAFF	TGCGCCAGCAGCTTATCTCGACAGGCGAACACTGAAGCTTTCTTT
many	16	TRBV6-2/TRBV6-3	TRBD2	TRBJ2-7	CASSPAGTSGSYEQYF	TGTGCCAGCAGTCCGGCTGGGACTAGCGGGAGCTACGAGCAGTACTTC